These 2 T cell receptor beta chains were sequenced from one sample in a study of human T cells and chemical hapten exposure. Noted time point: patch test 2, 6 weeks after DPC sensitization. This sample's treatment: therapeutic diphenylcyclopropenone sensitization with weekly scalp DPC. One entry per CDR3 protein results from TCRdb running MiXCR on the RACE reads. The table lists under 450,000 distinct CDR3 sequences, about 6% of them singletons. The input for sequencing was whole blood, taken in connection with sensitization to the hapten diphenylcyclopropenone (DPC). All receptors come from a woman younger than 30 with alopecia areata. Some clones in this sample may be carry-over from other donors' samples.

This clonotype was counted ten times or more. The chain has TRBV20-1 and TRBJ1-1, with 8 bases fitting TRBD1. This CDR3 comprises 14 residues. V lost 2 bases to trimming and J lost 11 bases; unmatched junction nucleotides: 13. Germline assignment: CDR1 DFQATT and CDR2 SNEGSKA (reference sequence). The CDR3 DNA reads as TGCAGTGCTAGAACGTCCCAGGGGGCAGCCAGGGCTTTCTTT. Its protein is CSARTSQGAARAFF.

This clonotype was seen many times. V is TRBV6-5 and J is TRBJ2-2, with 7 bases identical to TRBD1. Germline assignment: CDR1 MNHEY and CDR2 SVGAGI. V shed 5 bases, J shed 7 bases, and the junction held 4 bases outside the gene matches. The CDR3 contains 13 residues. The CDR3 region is CASSRTGLGELFF. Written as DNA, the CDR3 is TGTGCCAGCAGTCGGACAGGCCTCGGGGAGCTGTTTTTT.